Listed here are 21 T cell receptor beta chains from one sample, sequenced in a study of breast tumors, draining lymph nodes, adjacent tissues. Samples came from axillary lymph nodes draining the breast cancer. A single record per CDR3 protein comes from TCRdb applying MiXCR to the multiplex PCR reads. The sample lists 190,000 or so distinct CDR3 sequences; 31% were seen once. Sequencing was carried out using axillary lymph node tissue. The receptors derive from a female donor with breast cancer. Some clones in this sample may be carry-over from other donors' samples.

This clonotype was picked up a small number of times. This chain connects TRBV2 to TRBJ2-1; 11 bases are shared with TRBD1. This CDR3 region has 15 residues. V shed 6 bases, J shed 6 bases, and the junction held 7 bases outside the gene matches. Germline V gives CDR1 SNHLY, CDR2 FYNNEI. The CDR3, as DNA: TGTGCCAGCAGCATAGGGGACAGGGGGGGCAATGAGCAGTTCTTC. Protein: CASSIGDRGGNEQFF. Full variable domain (remainder filled in from reference TRBV2 and TRBJ2-1): EPEVTQTPSHQVTQMGQEVILRCVPISNHLYFYWYRQILGQKVEFLVSFYNNEISEKSEIFDDQFSVERPDGSNFTLKIRSTKLEDSAMYFCASSIGDRGGNEQFFGPGTRLTVL.

This clonotype has a count of ten or more. The chain is built from TRBV20-1 and TRBJ1-6; 8 nucleotides agree with TRBD1. V shed 2 bases and J 5 bases; nucleotides not matched to a gene: 5. Germline-derived CDR1 and CDR2 are DFQATT and SNEGSKA (reference sequence). CDR3 length equals 15 residues. CDR3 amino acids: CSARTGTGHNSPLHF. As DNA, the CDR3 is TGCAGTGCTAGAACTGGGACAGGTCATAATTCACCCCTCCACTTT.

As concerns this clonotype: An end of the junction does not agree with germline; a read error may underlie this. The CDR3 here is CASSPGKGLAGENEQFF. CDR3 nucleotides: TGTGCTAGCAGTCCGGGGAAGGGACTAGCGGGAGAAAATGAGCAGTTCTTC. This rearrangement joins TRBV7-7 to TRBJ2-1, with TRBD2 matching 14 bases. The CDR3 totals 17 residues. Germline CDR1 reads SSHAT; CDR2 reads FNYEAQ (reference sequence).

This clonotype was seen a single time. This chain joins TRBV7-9 and TRBJ2-3; D might be TRBD1 (7 bases). Trimming took 5 bases from V and 0 from J, leaving 30 bases between them. This CDR3 is built from 21 residues. Germline values: CDR1 SEHNR, CDR2 FQNEAQ (reference sequence). CDR3 loop: CASSKQGGTASRAASTDTQYF. CDR3 sequence (DNA): TGTGCCAGCAGCAAGCAGGGCGGGACAGCTAGCCGGGCGGCTAGCACAGATACGCAGTATTTT.

This clonotype has a count of ten or more. A much larger clone sits a single nucleotide away, making a read error possible. The gene calls are TRBV5-1 and TRBJ1-6; no definite D call. The CDR3 length is 13 residues. Per the germline V gene, CDR1 is SGHRS and CDR2 is YFSETQ. This CDR3 is CASSEKMTSPFHF. The CDR3 nucleotides are TGCGCCAGCAGTGAAAAGATGACCTCACCCTTCCACTTT. The complete variable domain, with remaining parts taken from reference TRBV5-1 and TRBJ1-6, reads KAGVTQTPRYLIKTRGQQVTLSCSPISGHRSVSWYQQTPGQGLQFLFEYFSETQRNKGNFPGRFSGRQFSNSRSEMNVSTLELGDSALYLCASSEKMTSPFHFGNGTRLTVT.

The sample holds many counts of this clonotype. This chain links TRBV7-6 with TRBJ1-4; no reliable D call. The CDR3 has 15 amino acids. V lost 1 base, J lost 4 bases, and 10 bases lay in between. Germline CDR1 reads SGHVS; CDR2 reads FNYEAQ. CDR3 coding DNA: TGTGCCAGCAGCTTAGAGCCGGGGAATAATGAAAAACTGTTTTTT. Translated, it gives CASSLEPGNNEKLFF.

The table lists this clonotype with many counts. This rearrangement joins TRBV14 to TRBJ1-4, with D uncertain. Between the trimmed V and J ends, which lost 7 bases and 4 bases, there was a span of 10 bases. Germline loops: CDR1 SGHDN, CDR2 FVKESK. CDR3 length: 13 residues. CDR3 sequence: CASNRGSNEKLFF. CDR3 coding DNA: TGTGCCAGCAATCGTGGGAGTAATGAAAAACTGTTTTTT.

The sample holds a few counts of this clonotype. This may be a read error, as it is one base from a much larger clone. V is TRBV20-1 and J is TRBJ1-2, with TRBD1 as a possible D gene (5 bases). V was clipped by 6 bases and J by 0 bases, with 29 bases between them. In germline, CDR1 is DFQATT, CDR2 SNEGSKA (reference sequence). The CDR3 contains 19 residues. The CDR3 protein is CSARAAGRVPAGTNYGYTF. CDR3 in DNA: TGCAGTGCCCGTGCGGCAGGGCGGGTACCGGCGGGTACTAACTATGGCTACACCTTC.

This clonotype has at least ten counts. The chain combines TRBV20-1 with TRBJ1-6; a possible D gene is TRBD1 (5 bases). V was clipped by 5 bases and J by 4 bases, with 15 bases between them. Germline V lookup: CDR1 DFQATT, CDR2 SNEGSKA (reference sequence). This CDR3 spans 15 amino acids. The CDR3 reads CSASRVLGYNSPLHF. The CDR3, as DNA: TGCAGTGCTTCCAGGGTACTTGGTTATAATTCACCCCTCCACTTT.

In this sample, this clonotype turned up many times. V usage is TRBV12-3 or TRBV12-4 and J usage is TRBJ1-6; D perhaps matches TRBD1 (6 bases). With 8 bases removed from V and 6 bases from J, the gap between germline ends came to 11 bases. This CDR3 has 13 residues. CDR3 protein: CASQGRPNSPLHF. CDR3 in DNA: TGTGCCAGCCAGGGGAGACCTAATTCACCCCTCCACTTT.

This clonotype appeared once. V is TRBV10-3 and J is TRBJ2-2; a weak D match, TRBD1 (5 bases). There are 11 residues in the CDR3. V was pared by 5 bases and J by 8 bases, with 6 bases between. Germline loops: CDR1 ENHRY, CDR2 SYGVKD. DNA for the CDR3: TGTGCCATCAGTAGGACAGGGGAGCTGTTTTTT. This gives the protein CAISRTGELFF.

The sample holds one count of this clonotype. Just one base apart from a much larger clone, this may be a read error. In nucleotides, the CDR3 is TGTGCCAGCAGACTGACAGCGAATAACTATGGCTACACCTTC. Encoded protein: CASRLTANNYGYTF. The chain recombines TRBV6-6 with TRBJ1-2, with D perhaps TRBD1 (5 bases). The CDR3 loop spans 14 amino acids. Trimming removed 6 bases at V and 1 base at J, with 12 bases between. CDR1 is MNHNY, CDR2 SVGAGI, per germline (reference sequence).

The CDR3 DNA sequence: TGTGCCAGCAGGCGGGGAGGCGAGACCCAGTACTTC. This translates into CASRRGGETQYF. The chain is built from TRBV6-1 and TRBJ2-5, with a weak D call TRBD2 (6 bases). V gave up 6 bases and J gave up 5 bases, with 10 bases separating them. Per germline, CDR1 MNHNS and CDR2 SASEGT. This CDR3 region has 12 residues.

This clonotype came up a few times. The chain couples TRBV30 to TRBJ1-4; 8 bases line up with TRBD1. CDR3 size: 16 residues. V was clipped by 5 bases and J by 1 base; unmatched bases: 9. Germline CDR1 GTSNPN, CDR2 SVGIG (reference sequence). The CDR3 sequence: CAWGQGRVGTNEKLFF. The CDR3 coding sequence is TGTGCCTGGGGACAGGGCCGGGTTGGAACTAATGAAAAACTGTTTTTT. The full variable domain, its missing parts supplied by reference TRBV30 and TRBJ1-4, is SQTIHQWPATLVQPVGSPLSLECTVEGTSNPNLYWYRQAAGRGLQLLFYSVGIGQISSEVPQNLSASRPQDRQFILSSKKLLLSDSGFYLCAWGQGRVGTNEKLFFGSGTQLSVL.

In this sample, this clonotype turned up a few times. It may be a read error: a sequence one base away is much more abundant. The V gene is TRBV13, the J gene TRBJ2-7; D tentatively reads TRBD1 or TRBD2 (5 bases each). V was clipped by 7 bases and J by 0 bases, with 19 bases between them. The CDR3 contains 16 residues. The germline gives CDR1 PRHDT, CDR2 FYEKMQ (reference sequence). The CDR3 sequence is CASTSRGQGRSYEQYF. CDR3 nucleotides: TGTGCCAGCACCTCGCGAGGTCAGGGACGCTCCTACGAGCAGTACTTC.

CDR3 sequence: CASSQTSGGGGDEQFF. The CDR3 coding sequence is TGTGCCAGCAGCCAGACTAGCGGGGGAGGGGGGGATGAGCAGTTCTTC. The V and J genes are TRBV25-1 and TRBJ2-1, with 12 bases aligning to TRBD2. J was trimmed by 8 bases and V by 6 bases; bases with no gene match: 11. The CDR3 is 16 residues long. Germline-derived CDR1 and CDR2 are MGHDK and SYGVNS.

The J gene is TRBJ1-4, the V gene TRBV10-3, with a tentative D call TRBD1 (5 bases). The V end was cut by 3 bases, the J end by 11 bases, with 25 bases between. Germline CDR1 and CDR2: ENHRY and SYGVKD. This CDR3 contains 17 residues. CDR3 sequence (DNA): TGTGCCATCAGTGATTTACTAGCGGGGAACGGGACGGCGAAACTGTTTTTT. Its protein is CAISDLLAGNGTAKLFF.

This clonotype came up many times. This rearrangement joins TRBV18 to TRBJ1-6; no firm D call. Trimming took off 1 base at V and 10 bases at J, with 5 bases between the two ends. Germline V CDR1 and CDR2: KGHSH, LQKENI. The length of the CDR3 is 12 residues. The CDR3 nucleotides read TGTGCCAGCTCACCACGAAACTCACCCCTCCACTTT. Amino acids: CASSPRNSPLHF.

With respect to this clonotype: A much bigger clone sits one base away, suggesting this may be a read error. The missing conserved phenylalanine or tryptophan at the end of this CDR3 makes a read error likely. The gene calls are TRBV19 and TRBJ2-7; D is possibly TRBD1 (6 bases). Per the germline V gene, CDR1 is LNHDA and CDR2 is SQIVND (reference sequence). CDR3 length: 16 amino acids. Trimming stripped 3 bases from V and 4 bases from J, with 19 bases between. The CDR3 coding sequence is TGTGCCAGTAGTATGGCTGGAACAGGGAAGTTTTACGAGCAGTACTCC. Translation: CASSMAGTGKFYEQYS.

The chain recombines TRBV6-2 or TRBV6-3 with TRBJ2-1; the match to TRBD2 covers 14 bases. The trim removed 7 bases at V and 10 bases at J, leaving 9 bases unmatched. The CDR3 spans 15 residues. Germline CDR1 and CDR2: MNHEY and SVGEGT. The CDR3 region is CASTHPGLAGVEQFF. As DNA, the CDR3 is TGTGCCAGCACTCACCCGGGACTAGCGGGAGTGGAGCAGTTCTTC.

This clonotype was counted only a few times. This chain uses TRBV18 with TRBJ2-2; D not resolved. Trimming pared 5 bases from V and 2 bases from J, leaving 9 bases between. The length of the CDR3 is 14 residues. CDR1 KGHSH and CDR2 LQKENI come from the germline V gene. CDR3 nucleotide sequence: TGTGCCAGCTCAGAGATCACTAACACCGGGGAGCTGTTTTTT. Translating gives CASSEITNTGELFF.